This T cell receptor beta chain was obtained from a study of blood T cell repertoires in COVID-19. The overall study: The samples span acute and convalescent COVID-19 from the United States, Italy and Spain. The cDNA or gDNA used as material had been derived from T cells, B-cell-depleted T cells, or PBMCs.

This CDR3 spans 13 amino acids. Germline loops: CDR1 LNHDA, CDR2 SQIVND (reference sequence). The V and J ends lost 6 bases and 12 bases respectively, with 20 bases between them. Cohorts were based on clinical histories the participants reported. As originally analysed: Using reference gene primer amplification, nucleated cell counts were estimated. The assay was immunoSEQ multiplex PCR, and TCRdb's table has in-frame clones only and misses some. V and J calls and clone size are copied from that table; D and trimming were computed from the DNA. Of over 150,000 clones in the sample, more than 80% were seen once.

The receptor was isolated from a man aged 40-49 years who had recovered from COVID-19. Source material: PBMCs or T cells enriched from blood (not recorded which). The chain recombines TRBV19 with TRBJ1-2; D is uncertain. CDR3 region: CASRNSDTDRDTF. In nucleotides, the CDR3 is TGTGCCAGTAGGAATTCAGACACGGATAGAGACACCTTC.